A single sample is the source of the 29 T cell receptor beta chains below, sequenced in a study of blood T cell repertoires in COVID-19. This table comes from immunoSEQ multiplex PCR, and its TCRdb copy is limited to in-frame clones, with some not included. The data contain some 150,000 clones, around 87% of them singletons. Input material: peripheral blood. These receptors were obtained from a woman older than 75 in a cohort sampled during active or convalescent COVID-19.

The rearrangement joins TRBV27 to TRBJ1-6; D not resolved. Trimming cost V 3 bases and J 4 bases, with 16 bases left between them. The length of the CDR3 is 17 residues. Per germline, CDR1 MNHEY and CDR2 SMNVEV (reference sequence). The CDR3: CASSFEGGPQYNSPLHF. Written as DNA, the CDR3 is TGTGCCAGCAGTTTCGAAGGAGGACCTCAATATAATTCACCCCTCCACTTT.

The V gene is TRBV12-2, the J gene TRBJ2-5; the tabulated D call, TRBD2, remains unverified against the DNA. TRBV12-2 is a known pseudogene. The CDR3 is 18 amino acids. The CDR3 DNA reads TGTGCAAGTCGCTTAGTACCGCTAGCGGCCCTGGGGCGAGAGACCCAGTACTTC. This translates into CASRLVPLAALGRETQYF.

The chain has TRBV14 and TRBJ1-5; TRBD1 aligns across 10 bases. The V gene's germline CDR1 is SGHDN and CDR2 FVKESK. The CDR3 contains 18 residues. After removal of 0 bases from V and 7 bases from J, the junction contained 12 bases not matched to a gene. This CDR3 is CASSQEGTGELYHQPQHF. The CDR3 DNA is TGTGCCAGCAGCCAAGAAGGGACAGGGGAGTTGTACCACCAGCCCCAGCATTTT.

This clone has more than one count but fewer than ten. The chain joins TRBV27 to TRBJ1-4; TRBD1 is a possible D gene (6 bases). Trimming cost V 4 bases and J 8 bases, with 11 bases left between them. Germline-derived CDR1 and CDR2 are MNHEY and SMNVEV (reference sequence). The CDR3 loop spans 13 amino acids. As DNA, the CDR3 is TGTGCCAGCAGTTACAGGGTACGGGAAAAACTGTTTTTT. The encoded protein is CASSYRVREKLFF. The whole variable domain, filled in from reference TRBV27 and TRBJ1-4, reads EAQVTQNPRYLITVTGKKLTVTCSQNMNHEYMSWYRQDPGLGLRQIYYSMNVEVTDKGDVPEGYKVSRKEKRNFPLILESPSPNQTSLYFCASSYRVREKLFFGSGTQLSVL.

The chain recombines TRBV24-1 with TRBJ2-1; 8 nucleotides match TRBD2. Germline CDR1 and CDR2: KGHDR and SFDVKD. The V segment lost 2 bases and the J segment 1 base; nucleotides outside the gene matches: 3. The CDR3 contains 16 residues. The CDR3 spells CATSDYQRGSYNEQFF. For the CDR3, the DNA is TGTGCCACCAGTGATTACCAGCGGGGGTCCTACAATGAGCAGTTCTTC.

The chain recombines TRBV2 with TRBJ2-1; D not resolved. Germline-derived CDR1 and CDR2 are SNHLY and FYNNEI. V was shortened by 2 bases and J by 9 bases, with 17 bases between the two germline ends. This CDR3 has 15 amino acids. CDR3 region: CASSELSVASGEQFF. CDR3 sequence (DNA): TGTGCCAGCAGTGAATTGTCGGTAGCTTCTGGTGAGCAGTTCTTC.

The V call is TRBV27, the J call TRBJ1-1, with TRBD1 as a possible D gene (5 bases). The CDR3 runs to 13 residues. V was shortened by 6 bases and J by 1 base, with 9 bases between the two germline ends. Per germline, CDR1 MNHEY and CDR2 SMNVEV (reference sequence). The CDR3 nucleotides read TGTGCCAGCAGCCTGACAGAGAACACTGAAGCTTTCTTT. Encoded protein: CASSLTENTEAFF.

The rearrangement links TRBV7-9 to TRBJ2-7, with a possible D match to TRBD2 (6 bases). The CDR3 extends over 15 amino acids. V lost 5 bases and J lost 7, with 21 bases in between. The germline V gene encodes CDR1 SEHNR and CDR2 FQNEAQ (reference sequence). CDR3: CASSRPRDPTREQYF. The CDR3 region has the DNA TGTGCCAGCAGCCGACCGCGGGACCCCACACGGGAGCAGTACTTC.

There are a few counts of this clone. The rearrangement uses TRBV18 and TRBJ2-1, with 9 bases that match TRBD1. V shed 2 bases, J shed 0 bases, and the junction held 17 bases outside the gene matches. The CDR3 loop spans 21 amino acids. Per the germline V gene, CDR1 is KGHSH and CDR2 is LQKENI. The CDR3: CASSPLGPGTGFKSSYNEQFF. CDR3 nucleotides: TGTGCCAGCTCACCATTGGGTCCCGGGACAGGGTTCAAAAGCTCCTACAATGAGCAGTTCTTC. Based on the CDR3 plus reference TRBV18 and TRBJ2-1, the full variable domain is NAGVMQNPRHLVRRRGQEARLRCSPMKGHSHVYWYRQLPEEGLKFMVYLQKENIIDESGMPKERFSAEFPKEGPSILRIQQVVRGDSAAYFCASSPLGPGTGFKSSYNEQFFGPGTRLTVL.

As to this clone: The same CDR3 is also encoded by other DNA sequences in this sample. J is TRBJ2-1 and V is TRBV5-1; a possible D gene is TRBD2 (6 bases). Germline CDR1 SGHRS, CDR2 YFSETQ. This CDR3 spans 15 amino acids. Trimming removed 0 bases from V and 0 bases from J, with 7 bases in between. CDR3 DNA: TGCGCCAGCAGCTTGGACGGGGGCTCCTACAATGAGCAGTTCTTC. Amino acids: CASSLDGGSYNEQFF.

The chain links TRBV27 to TRBJ1-2; 10 bases are shared with TRBD1. Per germline, CDR1 MNHEY and CDR2 SMNVEV (reference sequence). V was pared by 0 bases and J by 4 bases, with 2 bases of the junction left unmatched. The CDR3 is made up of 15 amino acids. The CDR3 region has the DNA TGTGCCAGCAGTTTATCAAGGACAGGGGGCTATGGCTACACCTTC. Translation gives CASSLSRTGGYGYTF.

The gene calls are TRBV18 and TRBJ1-5, with 9 bases fitting TRBD1. V lost 6 bases to trimming and J lost 0 bases; unmatched junction nucleotides: 6. The germline V gene has CDR1 KGHSH and CDR2 LQKENI. The CDR3 has 16 residues. CDR3 protein: CASSPGTGNSNQPQHF. The CDR3 DNA sequence: TGTGCCAGCTCTCCCGGGACAGGGAATAGCAATCAGCCCCAGCATTTT.

This sequence joins TRBV28 and TRBJ2-3, with 9 bases matching TRBD1. CDR1 is MDHEN and CDR2 is SYDVKM in the germline V gene. The CDR3 extends over 15 amino acids. Unmatched junction bases numbered 3, after V lost 4 bases and J lost 1 base. The CDR3 coding sequence is TGTGCCAGCAGTTCACAGGGGGCCGGCACAGATACGCAGTATTTT. Protein: CASSSQGAGTDTQYF.

This clone appeared a single time. This chain connects TRBV21-1 to TRBJ1-5. TRBV21-1 is a recognized pseudogene. This CDR3 is built from 16 residues. The CDR3 loop is CASSKLEFPLGQPQHF. Here the CDR3 DNA reads TGTGCCAGCAGCAAATTGGAGTTTCCCCTTGGTCAGCCCCAGCATTTT.

This clone came up once. V and J are TRBV2 and TRBJ2-2, with a tentative D call TRBD1 (5 bases). Germline V gene data show CDR1 as SNHLY and CDR2 as FYNNEI. The CDR3 has 14 residues. V was trimmed by 6 bases and J by 13 bases, leaving 21 bases between them. The CDR3 loop is CASREKGFRGWLFF. In nucleotides, the CDR3 is TGTGCCAGCAGAGAAAAGGGGTTTAGGGGCTGGCTGTTTTTT.

The genes are TRBV3-1 (or the pseudogene TRBV3-2) and TRBJ1-6; D perhaps matches TRBD1 (5 bases). Germline assignment: CDR1 LGHDT and CDR2 YNNKEL (reference sequence). The length of the CDR3 is 16 residues. V was shortened by 0 bases and J by 7 bases, with 13 bases between the two germline ends. The CDR3 nucleotides are TGTGCCAGCAGCCAAGATGGGGCCGGATGGAATTCACCCCTCCACTTT. Amino acids: CASSQDGAGWNSPLHF.

The rearrangement joins TRBV7-2 to TRBJ1-4; 8 bases are shared with TRBD1. This CDR3 has 14 residues. The J segment lost 5 bases and the V segment lost 5 bases, leaving 4 bases of the junction unmatched. Germline V gene data show CDR1 as SGHTA and CDR2 as FQGNSA. CDR3 DNA sequence: TGTGCCAGCAGCGTCGCAGGGGGCAATGAAAAACTGTTTTTT. It specifies CASSVAGGNEKLFF.

Only a few counts were recorded for this clone. The chain uses TRBV12-3 or TRBV12-4 and TRBJ1-2, with D possibly being TRBD1 (6 bases). The CDR3 totals 12 residues. Trimming cost V 5 bases and J 8 bases, with 12 bases left between them. The CDR3 sequence is CASSPSGAGYTF. CDR3 nucleotide sequence: TGTGCCAGCAGTCCTTCAGGGGCCGGCTACACCTTC.

V usage is TRBV5-1 and J usage is TRBJ1-4; 8 nucleotides line up with TRBD1. The length of the CDR3 is 13 residues. The J segment lost 5 bases and the V segment lost 5 bases, leaving 2 bases of the junction unmatched. Germline CDR1 SGHRS, CDR2 YFSETQ. The DNA of the CDR3 is TGCGCCAGCAGGGCAGGGGGCAATGAAAAACTGTTTTTT. Protein: CASRAGGNEKLFF.

This chain uses TRBV10-3 with TRBJ1-1, with a possible D match to TRBD1 (6 bases). Germline loops: CDR1 ENHRY, CDR2 SYGVKD. The CDR3 covers 15 residues. V shed 6 bases and J shed 1 base, with 15 bases lying between them. DNA of the CDR3: TGTGCCATCAGCCGAACTACAGGGAAGAACACTGAAGCTTTCTTT. Translating gives CAISRTTGKNTEAFF.

The genes are TRBV5-4 and TRBJ1-1; D is unclear. V gave up 4 bases and J gave up 4 bases, with 14 bases separating them. CDR1 and CDR2 from the germline V gene are SGHNT and YYREEE (reference sequence). There are 14 residues in the CDR3. The CDR3 reads CASSAGGVVTEAFF. CDR3 nucleotides: TGTGCCAGCAGCGCTGGCGGGGTGGTCACTGAAGCTTTCTTT.

V and J are TRBV9 and TRBJ2-1; 11 nucleotides align to TRBD2. Germline V gives CDR1 SGDLS, CDR2 YYNGEE. V lost 4 bases, J lost 5 bases, and 5 bases stayed unmatched. This CDR3 contains 15 residues. The CDR3 spells CASSPTSGGNNEQFF. As DNA, the CDR3 is TGTGCCAGCAGCCCTACTAGCGGGGGAAACAATGAGCAGTTCTTC.

V usage is TRBV9 and J usage is TRBJ2-7; 7 bases line up with TRBD1. Germline CDR1 is SGDLS and CDR2 is YYNGEE. The J segment lost 5 bases and the V segment lost 3 bases, leaving 5 bases of the junction unmatched. The CDR3 has 13 residues. CDR3: CASSGQGYDEQYF. The CDR3 DNA is TGTGCCAGCAGCGGACAGGGTTACGACGAGCAGTACTTC. Filled out from reference TRBV9 and TRBJ2-7, the complete variable domain reads DSGVTQTPKHLITATGQRVTLRCSPRSGDLSVYWYQQSLDQGLQFLIQYYNGEERAKGNILERFSAQQFPDLHSELNLSSLELGDSALYFCASSGQGYDEQYFGPGTRLTVT.

The chain uses TRBV15 and TRBJ1-2; no clear D gene. Trimming removed 0 bases from V and 3 bases from J, with 8 bases in between. The CDR3 runs to 14 residues. CDR1 is LNHNV and CDR2 is YYDKDF in the germline V gene (reference sequence). CDR3 residues: CATSRDQVYYGYTF. In nucleotides, the CDR3 is TGTGCCACCAGCAGAGATCAGGTTTACTATGGCTACACCTTC.

This chain connects TRBV11-3 to TRBJ2-2; 8 bases line up with TRBD1. Germline CDR1 SGHNT, CDR2 YENEEA. J gave up 6 bases and V 7 bases, and 1 base lay outside the gene matches. The CDR3 extends over 12 amino acids. The CDR3 DNA sequence: TGTGCCAGCACACAGGGGGCCGGGGAGCTGTTTTTT. Encoded protein: CASTQGAGELFF.

V and J are TRBV29-1 and TRBJ1-5; 7 bases match TRBD1. V dropped 7 bases and J dropped 1; count of bases not matched to a gene: 1. Germline assignment: CDR1 SQVTM and CDR2 ANQGSEA. This CDR3 spans 12 amino acids. The CDR3 DNA is TGCAGCGAACAGGGGAGCAATCAGCCCCAGCATTTT. This translates into CSEQGSNQPQHF.

The V call is TRBV5-6, the J call TRBJ2-7, with 11 bases fitting TRBD1. The germline V gene encodes CDR1 SGHDT and CDR2 YYEEEE. This CDR3 region has 14 residues. The V gene end was trimmed by 5 bases and the J gene end by 6 bases; junction bases not matched to a gene: 7. CDR3 coding DNA: TGTGCCAGCAGATTGACCGGGACAGGGGGCGAGCAGTACGTC. Translating it yields CASRLTGTGGEQYV.

The CDR3 protein is CASSYLMGAGERNEQFF. The CDR3 region has the DNA TGTGCCAGCAGTTATCTCATGGGAGCGGGGGAGCGGAATGAGCAGTTCTTC. The chain combines TRBV6-2 or TRBV6-3 with TRBJ2-1; 8 positions agree with TRBD2. V lost 3 bases to trimming and J lost 7 bases; unmatched junction nucleotides: 14. This CDR3 spans 17 amino acids. Germline loops: CDR1 MNHEY, CDR2 SVGEGT.

V gene TRBV5-8 combines with J gene TRBJ1-3; possible D gene TRBD1, 6 bases. Germline CDR1 SGHTS, CDR2 YDEGEE. The CDR3 has 12 amino acids. Trimming left V 9 bases short and J 4 bases short, with 11 bases between. CDR3 residues: CATSGEGNTIYF. The CDR3 DNA is TGTGCCACCTCAGGGGAAGGAAACACCATATATTTT. The variable domain in full, with the rest retrieved from reference TRBV5-8 and TRBJ1-3, is EAGVTQSPTHLIKTRGQQATLRCSPISGHTSVYWYQQALGLGLQFLLWYDEGEERNRGNFPPRFSGRQFPNYSSELNVNALELEDSALYLCATSGEGNTIYFGEGSWLTVV.